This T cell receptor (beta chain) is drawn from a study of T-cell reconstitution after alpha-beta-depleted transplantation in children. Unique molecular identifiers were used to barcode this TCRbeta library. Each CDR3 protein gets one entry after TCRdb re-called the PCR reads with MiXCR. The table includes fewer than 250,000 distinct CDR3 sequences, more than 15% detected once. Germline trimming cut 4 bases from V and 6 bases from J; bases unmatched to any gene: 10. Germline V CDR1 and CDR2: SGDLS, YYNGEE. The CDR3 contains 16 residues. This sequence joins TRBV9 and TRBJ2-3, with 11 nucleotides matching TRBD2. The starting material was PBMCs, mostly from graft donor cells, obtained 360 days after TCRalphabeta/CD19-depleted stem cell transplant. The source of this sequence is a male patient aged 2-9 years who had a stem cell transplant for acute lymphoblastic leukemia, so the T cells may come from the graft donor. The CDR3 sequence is CASSPQKGLAADTQYF. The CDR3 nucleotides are TGTGCCAGCAGCCCCCAGAAGGGACTAGCGGCGGATACGCAGTATTTT.